This TCR beta chain stems from a study of T cells in Graves' hyperthyroidism and ophthalmopathy. The germline V gene has CDR1 MNHNS and CDR2 SASEGT. This CDR3 has 15 amino acids. This clonotype was observed once. At one end the junction does not follow the germline gene, possibly because of a read error. TCR beta CDR3 region amplification was performed from RNA transcripts. During a first-round RT-PCR of the TCR CDR3, the HTBI primer set was used. MiXCR, applied by TCRdb to the multiplex PCR reads, yields one record per CDR3 protein. The table includes about 720,000 distinct CDR3 sequences, roughly a sixth detected once.

This sequence was found in a woman in her forties or fifties with Graves' hyperthyroidism that later progressed to Graves' ophthalmopathy. The rearrangement joins TRBV6-1 to TRBJ2-2, with a weak D call TRBD1 (6 bases). Sequencing used blood. The DNA of the CDR3 is TGTGCCAGCAGTCAAGCAGGACAGTACACCGGGGAGCTGTTTTTT. This translates into CASSQAGQYTGELFF.